This T cell receptor beta chain was retrieved from a study of a mutant IDH1 vaccine in newly diagnosed glioma. Study background: Treated patients were roughly 62% male, approximately 38% female, mean age approximately 41 years.

Time point: week 35, safety follow-up. Every vaccine dose comprised 300 ug of mutant IDH1 20-mer peptide plus topical imiquimod. CDR1 and CDR2 (germline): SGHVS, FNYEAQ. The CDR3 spans 16 residues. Trimming stripped 5 bases from V and 4 bases from J, with 18 bases between. Concerning this clone itself: Its antigen is currently unknown.

TCRdb's table, derived via immunoSEQ multiplex PCR, lists solely in-frame clones and lacks some. This sample has about 56,000 clones, with less than 90% found just once. This chain joins TRBV7-6 and TRBJ1-3; a possible D gene is TRBD1 (6 bases). Sequenced material: PBMCs, taken from a glioma patient whose treatment included an IDH1 peptide vaccine. This receptor was identified in a man between 35 and 55 years old with glioma. Written as DNA, the CDR3 is TGTGCCAGCAGCCTACGCCGGGGGGCGGCGGGAAACACCATATATTTT. It yields the protein CASSLRRGAAGNTIYF.